The 14 T cell receptor beta chains listed next were all sequenced from one sample in a study of shared clonotypes between healthy human individuals. Assay: immunoSEQ multiplex PCR; the TCRdb copy retains only in-frame clones and omits some. Of a few million clones in the sample, approximately 93% are singletons; the top ten hold under 0.45%. The source material was naive CD4+ T cells from PBMCs. Subset given: CD45RA+ positively selected. The receptors were gathered from a man aged 18 to 29 in good health. Some clones in this sample may be carry-over from other donors' samples.

The chain combines TRBV6-5 with TRBJ1-5; the match to TRBD1 covers 11 bases. The CDR3 runs to 15 residues. The V segment lost 6 bases and the J segment 6 bases; nucleotides outside the gene matches: 7. Germline CDR1 and CDR2: MNHEY and SVGAGI. The CDR3 loop is CASSPGQGVRQPQHF. Here the CDR3 DNA reads TGTGCCAGCAGCCCGGGACAGGGGGTACGTCAGCCCCAGCATTTT.

The V call is TRBV2, the J call TRBJ2-1; D not certain. Trimming stripped 3 bases from V and 5 bases from J, with 8 bases between. Looked up from germline, CDR1 is SNHLY and CDR2 is FYNNEI. This CDR3 has 13 residues. CDR3 region: CASSDILHNEQFF. CDR3 sequence (DNA): TGTGCCAGCAGTGACATACTGCACAATGAGCAGTTCTTC.

The chain joins TRBV18 to TRBJ2-5; TRBD1 is a possible D gene (6 bases). This CDR3 is 14 amino acids long. Germline CDR1 and CDR2: KGHSH and LQKENI. The V gene lost 2 bases and the J gene lost 2 bases, with 9 bases spanning the gap. CDR3 in DNA: TGTGCCAGCTCACCAACGAGGGGGCAAGAGACCCAGTACTTC. Amino acids: CASSPTRGQETQYF.

DNA for the CDR3: TGTGCCAGCAGCTTAGGTCGGACAGTTGCAACTAATGAAAAACTGTTTTTT. Translated: CASSLGRTVATNEKLFF. The chain carries TRBV13 and TRBJ1-4; tentative D call: TRBD1 (6 bases). The CDR3 has 17 amino acids. Germline V gene sequence: CDR1 PRHDT, CDR2 FYEKMQ (reference sequence). The V end was cut by 0 bases, the J end by 0 bases, with 11 bases between. The variable domain in full, with the rest retrieved from reference TRBV13 and TRBJ1-4, is AAGVIQSPRHLIKEKRETATLKCYPIPRHDTVYWYQQGPGQDPQFLISFYEKMQSDKGSIPDRFSAQQFSDYHSELNMSSLELGDSALYFCASSLGRTVATNEKLFFGSGTQLSVL.

This clone was seen a single time. The DNA of the CDR3 is TGTGCCAGCAGTTCCCCAGGACTAGCGGGGCACAATGAGCAGTTCTTC. Translated, it gives CASSSPGLAGHNEQFF. The chain carries TRBV28 and TRBJ2-1, with 12 nucleotides matching TRBD2. In germline, CDR1 is MDHEN, CDR2 SYDVKM. The CDR3 sequence is 16 residues long. Germline trimming cut 4 bases from V and 5 bases from J; bases unmatched to any gene: 6.

This CDR3 reads CASSQLIHNEKLFF. CDR3 nucleotide sequence: TGCGCCAGCAGCCAGCTCATTCATAATGAAAAACTGTTTTTT. The chain uses TRBV4-1 and TRBJ1-4; D is unresolved. V lost 3 bases, J lost 4 bases, and 9 bases lay in between. The CDR3 runs 14 residues. Germline V gene sequence: CDR1 MGHRA, CDR2 YSYEKL.

This clone has only a few counts. This chain uses TRBV7-8 with TRBJ2-7; 8 bases line up with TRBD2. The CDR3 is made up of 14 amino acids. Looked up from germline, CDR1 is SGHVS and CDR2 is FQNEAQ. V was pared by 2 bases and J by 6 bases, with 6 bases of the junction left unmatched. The CDR3 nucleotides are TGTGCCAGCAGCTTAAGACTAGCGATAGCCGAGCAGTACTTC. This gives the protein CASSLRLAIAEQYF.

In regard to this clone: A read error may account for a junction end that differs from germline. This chain joins TRBV28 and TRBJ2-7, with 12 bases fitting TRBD1. CDR1 is MDHEN and CDR2 is SYDVKM in the germline V gene. The CDR3 totals 19 residues. The CDR3 DNA follows: TGTGCCAGCAGTGTATGGGACAGGGGGCGAGTAGGTAGGTCCTACGAGCAGTACTTC. Translated, it gives CASSVWDRGRVGRSYEQYF.

The chain is built from TRBV5-4 and TRBJ1-2; perhaps TRBD1 as D (6 bases). The CDR3 runs to 15 residues. The germline CDR1 and CDR2 sequences are SGHNT and YYREEE (reference sequence). With 0 bases removed from V and 2 bases from J, the gap between germline ends came to 11 bases. The CDR3 bases are TGTGCCAGCAGCTTGGCAGGGGCAGGGAACTATGGCTACACCTTC. Protein sequence: CASSLAGAGNYGYTF.

The V call is TRBV19, the J call TRBJ2-1; 7 positions agree with TRBD2. This CDR3 is 14 amino acids long. The germline V gene has CDR1 LNHDA and CDR2 SQIVND (reference sequence). The V gene end was trimmed by 1 base and the J gene end by 8 bases; junction bases not matched to a gene: 5. The CDR3 sequence: CASSIGAGVHEQFF. For the CDR3, the DNA is TGTGCCAGTAGTATAGGTGCGGGAGTTCATGAGCAGTTCTTC.

A note on this clone: The sample holds other DNA sequences that translate to the same CDR3. The CDR3 loop reads CASSVVSGEQFF. CDR3 coding DNA: TGTGCCAGCAGCGTAGTTAGCGGTGAGCAGTTCTTC. The chain combines TRBV9 with TRBJ2-1, with a possible D match to TRBD2 (6 bases). V was clipped by 0 bases and J by 9 bases, with 7 bases between them. Germline V gene lookup returns CDR1 SGDLS and CDR2 YYNGEE. The CDR3 spans 12 residues.

The CDR3, as DNA: TGCAGCGTTGAAGGTCCCCCGGGGAACACTGAAGCTTTCTTT. Protein product: CSVEGPPGNTEAFF. The chain has TRBV29-1 and TRBJ1-1; D not certain. The CDR3 is 14 amino acids. Deletions cut 1 base from V and 1 base from J, with 10 bases between. Germline V gives CDR1 SQVTM, CDR2 ANQGSEA.

This clone came up once. Other DNA sequences in the sample encode the same CDR3. The rearrangement joins TRBV5-1 to TRBJ2-3; D is unresolved. The CDR3 extends over 12 amino acids. CDR1 SGHRS and CDR2 YFSETQ come from the germline V gene. V dropped 2 bases and J dropped 2 bases, with 3 bases sitting between them. CDR3 nucleotide sequence: TGCGCCAGCAGCTTACACACAGATACGCAGTATTTT. Translated: CASSLHTDTQYF. The entire variable domain, with the rest obtained from reference TRBV5-1 and TRBJ2-3, is as follows: KAGVTQTPRYLIKTRGQQVTLSCSPISGHRSVSWYQQTPGQGLQFLFEYFSETQRNKGNFPGRFSGRQFSNSRSEMNVSTLELGDSALYLCASSLHTDTQYFGPGTRLTVL.

This sequence joins TRBV7-2 and TRBJ2-1; perhaps TRBD2 as D (6 bases). This CDR3 has 14 residues. Trimming removed 4 bases at V and 4 bases at J, with 11 bases between. From germline, CDR1 is SGHTA and CDR2 FQGNSA. The CDR3 DNA follows: TGTGCCAGCAGCTCGTTAGCGGCATACAATGAGCAGTTCTTC. Translation: CASSSLAAYNEQFF.